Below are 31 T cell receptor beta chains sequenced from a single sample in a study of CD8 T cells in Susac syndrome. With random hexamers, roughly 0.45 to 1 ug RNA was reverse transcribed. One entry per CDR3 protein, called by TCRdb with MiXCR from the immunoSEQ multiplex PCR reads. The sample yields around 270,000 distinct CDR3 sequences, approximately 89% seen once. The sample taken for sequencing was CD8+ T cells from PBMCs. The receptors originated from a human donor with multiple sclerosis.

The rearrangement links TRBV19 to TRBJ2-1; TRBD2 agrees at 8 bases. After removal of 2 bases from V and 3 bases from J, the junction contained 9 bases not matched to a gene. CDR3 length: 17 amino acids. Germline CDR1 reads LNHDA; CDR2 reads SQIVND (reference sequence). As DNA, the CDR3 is TGTGCCAGTAGTATAATCGGGCGGGGGGCAAACTACAATGAGCAGTTCTTC. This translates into CASSIIGRGANYNEQFF. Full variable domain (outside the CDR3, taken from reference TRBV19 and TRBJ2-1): DGGITQSPKYLFRKEGQNVTLSCEQNLNHDAMYWYRQDPGQGLRLIYYSQIVNDFQKGDIAEGYSVSREKKESFPLTVTSAQKNPTAFYLCASSIIGRGANYNEQFFGPGTRLTVL.

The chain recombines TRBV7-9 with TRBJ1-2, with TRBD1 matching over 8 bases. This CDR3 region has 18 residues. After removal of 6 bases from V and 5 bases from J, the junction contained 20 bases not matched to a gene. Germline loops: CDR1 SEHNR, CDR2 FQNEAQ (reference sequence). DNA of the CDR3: TGTGCCAGCAGTCCCGCACTGGGACAGGCCTACTATATTTATGGCTACACCTTC. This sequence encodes CASSPALGQAYYIYGYTF.

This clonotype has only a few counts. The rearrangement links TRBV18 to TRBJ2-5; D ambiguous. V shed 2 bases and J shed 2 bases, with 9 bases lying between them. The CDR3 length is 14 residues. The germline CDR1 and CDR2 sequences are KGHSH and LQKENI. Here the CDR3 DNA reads TGTGCCAGCTCACCATATAGAGGACAAGAGACCCAGTACTTC. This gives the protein CASSPYRGQETQYF.

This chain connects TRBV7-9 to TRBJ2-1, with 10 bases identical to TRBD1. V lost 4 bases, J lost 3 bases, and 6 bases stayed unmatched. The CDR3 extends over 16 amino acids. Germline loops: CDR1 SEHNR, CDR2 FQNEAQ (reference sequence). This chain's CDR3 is CASSSRDRGGYNEQFF. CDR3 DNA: TGTGCCAGCAGCTCTAGGGACAGGGGTGGCTACAATGAGCAGTTCTTC.

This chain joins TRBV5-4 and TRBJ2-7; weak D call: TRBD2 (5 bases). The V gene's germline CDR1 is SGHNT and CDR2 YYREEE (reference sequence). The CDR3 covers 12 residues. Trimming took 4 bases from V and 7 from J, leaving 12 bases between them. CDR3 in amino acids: CASSIGRGEQYF. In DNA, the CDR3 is TGTGCCAGCAGCATCGGACGGGGTGAGCAGTACTTC. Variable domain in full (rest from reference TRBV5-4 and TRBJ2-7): ETGVTQSPTHLIKTRGQQVTLRCSSQSGHNTVSWYQQALGQGPQFIFQYYREEENGRGNFPPRFSGLQFPNYSSELNVNALELDDSALYLCASSIGRGEQYFGPGTRLTVT.

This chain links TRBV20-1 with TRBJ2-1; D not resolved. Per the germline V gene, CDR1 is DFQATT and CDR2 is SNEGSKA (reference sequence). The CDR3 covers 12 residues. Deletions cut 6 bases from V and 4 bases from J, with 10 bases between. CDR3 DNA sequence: TGCAGTGCCGCGGATCTTTACAATGAGCAGTTCTTC. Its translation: CSAADLYNEQFF.

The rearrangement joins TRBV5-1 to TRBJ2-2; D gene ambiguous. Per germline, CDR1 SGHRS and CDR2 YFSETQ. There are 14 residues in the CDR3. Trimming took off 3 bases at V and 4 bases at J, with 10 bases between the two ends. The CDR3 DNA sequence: TGCGCCAGCAGCTACCTTTCCAGCACCGGGGAGCTGTTTTTT. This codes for CASSYLSSTGELFF.

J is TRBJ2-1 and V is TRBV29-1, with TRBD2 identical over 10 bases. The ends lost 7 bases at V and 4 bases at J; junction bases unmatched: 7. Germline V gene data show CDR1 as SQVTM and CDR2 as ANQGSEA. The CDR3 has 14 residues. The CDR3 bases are TGCAGCGGCCTGACTAGCGGGCCGTACAATGAGCAGTTCTTC. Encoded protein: CSGLTSGPYNEQFF.

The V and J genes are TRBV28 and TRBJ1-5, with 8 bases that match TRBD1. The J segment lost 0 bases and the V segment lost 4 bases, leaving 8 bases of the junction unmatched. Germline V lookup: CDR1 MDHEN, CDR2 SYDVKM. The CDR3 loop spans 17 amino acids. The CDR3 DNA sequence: TGTGCCAGCAGTTCCGCAGGGGGCTTTTATAGCAATCAGCCCCAGCATTTT. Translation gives CASSSAGGFYSNQPQHF.

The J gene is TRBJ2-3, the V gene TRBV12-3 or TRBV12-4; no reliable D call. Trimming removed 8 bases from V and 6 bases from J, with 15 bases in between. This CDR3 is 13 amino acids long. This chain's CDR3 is CASLQARADTQYF. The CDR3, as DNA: TGTGCCAGCCTCCAAGCCCGCGCGGATACGCAGTATTTT.

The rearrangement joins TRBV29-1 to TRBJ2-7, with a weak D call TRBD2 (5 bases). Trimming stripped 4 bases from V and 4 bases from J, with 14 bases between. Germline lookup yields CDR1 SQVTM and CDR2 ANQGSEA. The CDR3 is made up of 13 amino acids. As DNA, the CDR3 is TGCAGCGTTGCCCCTCGTGGGGAGTACGAGCAGTACTTC. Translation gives CSVAPRGEYEQYF.

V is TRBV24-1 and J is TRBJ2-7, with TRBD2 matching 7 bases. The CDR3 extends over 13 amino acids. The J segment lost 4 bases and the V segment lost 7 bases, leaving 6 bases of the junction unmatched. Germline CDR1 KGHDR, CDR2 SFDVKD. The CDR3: CATSPSGEYEQYF. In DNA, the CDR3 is TGTGCCACCAGCCCTAGCGGAGAATACGAGCAGTACTTC.

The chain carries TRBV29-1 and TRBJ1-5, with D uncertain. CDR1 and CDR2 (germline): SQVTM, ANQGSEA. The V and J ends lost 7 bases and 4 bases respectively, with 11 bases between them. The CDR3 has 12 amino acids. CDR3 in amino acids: CSARNGNQPQHF. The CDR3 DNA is TGCAGCGCTCGAAACGGTAATCAGCCCCAGCATTTT. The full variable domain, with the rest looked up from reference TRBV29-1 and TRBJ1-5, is SAVISQKPSRDICQRGTSLTIQCQVDSQVTMMFWYRQQPGQSLTLIATANQGSEATYESGFVIDKFPISRPNLTFSTLTVSNMSPEDSSIYLCSARNGNQPQHFGDGTRLSIL.

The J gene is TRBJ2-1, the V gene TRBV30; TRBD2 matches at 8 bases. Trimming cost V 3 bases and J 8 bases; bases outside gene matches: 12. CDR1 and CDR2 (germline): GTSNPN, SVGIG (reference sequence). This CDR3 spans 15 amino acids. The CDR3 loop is CAWRETGTSNYEQFF. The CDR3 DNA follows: TGTGCCTGGAGGGAAACCGGGACTAGTAACTATGAGCAGTTCTTC.

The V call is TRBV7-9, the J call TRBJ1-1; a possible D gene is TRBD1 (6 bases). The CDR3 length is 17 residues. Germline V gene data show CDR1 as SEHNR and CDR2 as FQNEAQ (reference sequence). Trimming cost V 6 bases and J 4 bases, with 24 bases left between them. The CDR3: CASRGERGTPLGTEAFF. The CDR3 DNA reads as TGTGCCAGCAGGGGTGAGAGGGGGACTCCTCTTGGCACTGAAGCTTTCTTT.

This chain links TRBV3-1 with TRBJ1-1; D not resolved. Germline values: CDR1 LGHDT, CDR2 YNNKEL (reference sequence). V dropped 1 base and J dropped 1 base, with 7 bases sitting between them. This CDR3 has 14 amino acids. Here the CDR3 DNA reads TGTGCCAGCAGCCAAGCCCGGAGGAACACTGAAGCTTTCTTT. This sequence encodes CASSQARRNTEAFF. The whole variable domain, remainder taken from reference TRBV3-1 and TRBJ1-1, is DTAVSQTPKYLVTQMGNDKSIKCEQNLGHDTMYWYKQDSKKFLKIMFSYNNKELIINETVPNRFSPKSPDKAHLNLHINSLELGDSAVYFCASSQARRNTEAFFGQGTRLTVV.

The chain's CDR3 is CSARTVNEQFF. DNA of the CDR3: TGCAGCGCCCGGACAGTCAATGAGCAGTTCTTC. The chain couples TRBV29-1 to TRBJ2-1, with D possibly being TRBD1 (6 bases). V was clipped by 7 bases and J by 6 bases, with 10 bases between them. The CDR3 has 11 residues. In germline, CDR1 is SQVTM, CDR2 ANQGSEA.

CDR3: CASLSYSSGQSYEQYF. CDR3 in DNA: TGTGCCAGCCTCAGCTACTCCAGTGGACAGAGCTACGAGCAGTACTTC. The rearrangement joins TRBV6-1 to TRBJ2-7; a weak D match, TRBD1 (6 bases). This CDR3 comprises 16 residues. CDR1 is MNHNS and CDR2 is SASEGT in the germline V gene. Trimming stripped 8 bases from V and 3 bases from J, with 23 bases between.

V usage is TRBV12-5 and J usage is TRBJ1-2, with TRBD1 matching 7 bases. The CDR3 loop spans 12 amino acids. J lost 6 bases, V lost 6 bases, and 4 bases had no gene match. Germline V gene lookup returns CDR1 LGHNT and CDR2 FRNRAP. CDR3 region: CASGPTGDGYTF. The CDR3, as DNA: TGTGCTAGTGGGCCTACAGGGGATGGCTACACCTTC.

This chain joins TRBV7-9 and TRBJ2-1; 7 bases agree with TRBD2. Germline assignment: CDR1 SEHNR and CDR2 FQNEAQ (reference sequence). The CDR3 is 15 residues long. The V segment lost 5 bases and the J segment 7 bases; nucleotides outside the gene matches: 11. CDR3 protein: CASSLASGRGNEQFF. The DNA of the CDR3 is TGTGCCAGCAGCCTCGCTAGCGGCCGGGGTAATGAGCAGTTCTTC.

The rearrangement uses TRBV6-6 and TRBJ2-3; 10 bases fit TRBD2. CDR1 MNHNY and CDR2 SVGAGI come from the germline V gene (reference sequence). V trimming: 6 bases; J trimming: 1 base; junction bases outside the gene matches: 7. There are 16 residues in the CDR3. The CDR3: CASSVKRGGRTDTQYF. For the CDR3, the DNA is TGTGCCAGCAGCGTCAAGCGGGGGGGCCGCACAGATACGCAGTATTTT.

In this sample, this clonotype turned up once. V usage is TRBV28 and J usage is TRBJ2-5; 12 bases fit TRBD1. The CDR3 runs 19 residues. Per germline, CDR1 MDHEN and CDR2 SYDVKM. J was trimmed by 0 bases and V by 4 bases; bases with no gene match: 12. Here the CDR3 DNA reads TGTGCCAGCAGTTCCCGGGACAGGGGGCTTAAAGCCAACCAAGAGACCCAGTACTTC. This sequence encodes CASSSRDRGLKANQETQYF.

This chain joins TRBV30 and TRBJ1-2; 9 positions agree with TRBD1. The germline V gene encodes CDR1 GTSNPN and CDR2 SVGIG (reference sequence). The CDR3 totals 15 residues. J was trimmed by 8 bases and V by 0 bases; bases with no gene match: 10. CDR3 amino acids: CAWSVPPGTGQGYTF. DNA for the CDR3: TGTGCCTGGAGTGTACCCCCCGGGACAGGGCAAGGCTACACCTTC.

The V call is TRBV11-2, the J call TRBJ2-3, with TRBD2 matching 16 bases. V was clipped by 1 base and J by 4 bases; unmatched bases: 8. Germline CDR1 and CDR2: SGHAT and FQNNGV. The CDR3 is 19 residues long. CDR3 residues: CASSLAGLAGGPLSDTQYF. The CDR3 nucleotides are TGTGCCAGCAGCTTAGCGGGACTAGCGGGGGGGCCTCTCTCAGATACGCAGTATTTT.

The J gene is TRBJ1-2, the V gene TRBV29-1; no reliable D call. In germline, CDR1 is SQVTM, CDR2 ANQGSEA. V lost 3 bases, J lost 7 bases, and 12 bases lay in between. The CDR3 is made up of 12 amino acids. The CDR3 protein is CSVDPQQRGYTF. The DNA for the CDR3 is TGCAGCGTTGATCCCCAACAGCGTGGCTACACCTTC.

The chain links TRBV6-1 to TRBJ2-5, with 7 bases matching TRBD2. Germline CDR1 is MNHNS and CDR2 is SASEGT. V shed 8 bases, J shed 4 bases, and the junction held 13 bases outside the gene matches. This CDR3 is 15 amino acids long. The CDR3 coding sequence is TGTGCCAGCTCACTCAGCATAGGGGAGGGAGAGACCCAGTACTTC. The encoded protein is CASSLSIGEGETQYF.

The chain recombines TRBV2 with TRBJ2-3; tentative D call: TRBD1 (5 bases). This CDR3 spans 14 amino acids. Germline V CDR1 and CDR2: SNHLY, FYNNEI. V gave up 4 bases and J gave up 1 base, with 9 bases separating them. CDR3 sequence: CASSGARGTDTQYF. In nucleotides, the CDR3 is TGTGCCAGCAGTGGGGCCAGGGGCACAGATACGCAGTATTTT.

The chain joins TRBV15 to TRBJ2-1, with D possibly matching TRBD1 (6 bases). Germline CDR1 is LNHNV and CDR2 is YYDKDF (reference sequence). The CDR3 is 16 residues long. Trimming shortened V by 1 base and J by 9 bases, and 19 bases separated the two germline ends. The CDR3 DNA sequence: TGTGCCACCAGCAGAGTGGGGGCGGCCAGGGAGATTGAGCAGTTCTTC. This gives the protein CATSRVGAAREIEQFF. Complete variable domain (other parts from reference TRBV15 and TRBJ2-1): DAMVIQNPRYQVTQFGKPVTLSCSQTLNHNVMYWYQQKSSQAPKLLFHYYDKDFNNEADTPDNFQSRRPNTSFCFLDIRSPGLGDTAMYLCATSRVGAAREIEQFFGPGTRLTVL.

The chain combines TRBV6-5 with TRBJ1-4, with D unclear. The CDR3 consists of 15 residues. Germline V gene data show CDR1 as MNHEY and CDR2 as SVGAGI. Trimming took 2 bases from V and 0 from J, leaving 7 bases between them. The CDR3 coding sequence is TGTGCCAGCAGTTACAGCCTATCAACTAATGAAAAACTGTTTTTT. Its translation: CASSYSLSTNEKLFF.

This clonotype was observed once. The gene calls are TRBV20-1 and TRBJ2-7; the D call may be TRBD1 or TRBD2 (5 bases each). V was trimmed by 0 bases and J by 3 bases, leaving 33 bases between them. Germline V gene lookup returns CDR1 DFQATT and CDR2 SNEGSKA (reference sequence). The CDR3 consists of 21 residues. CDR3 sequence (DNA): TGCAGTGCTAGAGATCTAGACCGGGACCCCGGTCCCCCAAGGTCGGTCTACGAGCAGTACTTC. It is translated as CSARDLDRDPGPPRSVYEQYF.

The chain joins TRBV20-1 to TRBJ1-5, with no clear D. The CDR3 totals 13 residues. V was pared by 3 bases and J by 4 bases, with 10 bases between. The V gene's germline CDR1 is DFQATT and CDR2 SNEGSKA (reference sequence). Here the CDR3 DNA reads TGCAGTGCTAGCGAACCTCTTAATCAGCCCCAGCATTTT. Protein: CSASEPLNQPQHF.